This record covers a single T cell receptor (beta chain). The record originates from a study of blood T cell repertoires in COVID-19. For the study at large: Both acute and convalescent COVID-19 samples were obtained from the United States, Italy and Spain. In each case, the material was cDNA or gDNA derived from T cells, B-cell-depleted T cells, or PBMCs.

In the source study's methods: How many nucleated cells were present was estimated from reference gene primer amplification. Repertoires were generated with immunoSEQ multiplex PCR, while TCRdb's copy carries only in-frame clones and drops some. The V and J calls and clone size come from that table; D and trimming were worked out from the DNA. The sample lists just over 95,000 clones, roughly 82% occurring once. V gave up 2 bases and J gave up 8 bases, with 12 bases separating them. Germline CDR1 is LNHNV and CDR2 is YYDKDF (reference sequence). The CDR3 is 14 amino acids. This chain links TRBV15 with TRBJ1-4; possible D gene TRBD1, 6 bases. The sample comprised peripheral blood. The clonotype comes from an elderly man with acute or convalescent COVID-19. In DNA form, the CDR3 reads TGTGCCACCAGCAGAAGGGGCGACAGGGAAAAACTGTTTTTT. Protein: CATSRRGDREKLFF.